This TCR beta chain was recorded in a study of T-cell memory formation after mild COVID-19. Study-level background: The TCR clusters were mostly specific to one donor.

This clonotype was counted between two and nine times. Its antigen remains unknown. MiXCR, run by TCRdb on the 5' RACE reads, gives a single entry per CDR3 protein. Among about 390,000 distinct CDR3 sequences, about a sixth were seen once, and the ten largest hold about 22%. The CDR3 has 15 residues. Per germline, CDR1 LGHNA and CDR2 YNFKEQ. Trimming removed 5 bases from V and 6 bases from J; junction bases left unmatched: 10. General observations from the study: Clonal second-wave expansions that peaked on day 37 had unconfirmed SARS-CoV-2 specificity. In pre-infection memory, a portion of responding clones appeared, which suggested that cross-reactive memory joined. CD8+ contracting clones occupied EMRA, while CD4+ ones occupied mainly CM and EM.

The TCR was taken from a man younger than 35 who had mild COVID-19 (a few samples of this study predate the infection). Cell type and time point are not known. Sequencing was carried out using PBMCs or a T cell subset sorted from them (not recorded which). J is TRBJ2-5 and V is TRBV4-2, with TRBD2 matching over 9 bases. The CDR3 spells CASSTQRGAGKTQYF. The CDR3 coding sequence is TGTGCCAGCAGCACCCAGCGGGGGGCTGGAAAGACCCAGTACTTC.